This T cell receptor (beta chain) is drawn from a study of control samples from healthy donors and cancer patients. Only in-frame clones appear in the TCRdb table, and some are missing; sequencing was by immunoSEQ multiplex PCR. Of about 55,000 clones listed, approximately 88% are singletons. J gave up 0 bases and V 4 bases, and 3 bases lay outside the gene matches. This CDR3 has 15 residues. CDR1 is LGHDT, CDR2 YNNKEL, per germline (reference sequence). The sequencing input was blood. The clonotype was recovered from a man aged 50-60 years in good health. This chain links TRBV3-1 (or the pseudogene TRBV3-2) with TRBJ1-1; the match to TRBD1 covers 9 bases. As DNA, the CDR3 is TGTGCCAGCAGCCCTGGGACAGGGATGAACACTGAAGCTTTCTTT. Translated, it gives CASSPGTGMNTEAFF.